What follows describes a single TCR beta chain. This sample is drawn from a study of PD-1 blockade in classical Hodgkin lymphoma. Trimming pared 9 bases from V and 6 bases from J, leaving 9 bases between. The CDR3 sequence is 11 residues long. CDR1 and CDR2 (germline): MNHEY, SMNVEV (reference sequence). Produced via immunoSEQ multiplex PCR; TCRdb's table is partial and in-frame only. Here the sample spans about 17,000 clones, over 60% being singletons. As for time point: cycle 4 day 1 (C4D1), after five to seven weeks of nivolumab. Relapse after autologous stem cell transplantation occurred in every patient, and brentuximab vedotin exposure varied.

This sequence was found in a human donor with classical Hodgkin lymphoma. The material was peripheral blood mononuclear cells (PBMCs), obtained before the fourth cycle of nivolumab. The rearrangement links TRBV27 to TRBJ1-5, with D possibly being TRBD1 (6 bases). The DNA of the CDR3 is TGTGCCAGTGGACAGTTTCAGCCCCAGCATTTT. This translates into CASGQFQPQHF.